Presented here are 27 T cell receptor beta chains from one specimen sequenced in a study of T cell responses to AZD1222 COVID-19 vaccine. Sequencing was performed with immunoSEQ multiplex PCR; in TCRdb, only in-frame clones are kept and a portion is missing. The sample holds roughly 150,000 clones; roughly 92% are singletons and the top ten take approximately 4.9%. Sequences were derived from peripheral blood, sampled on day 0 of AZD1222 vaccination. Source of these receptors: an adult in good health.

This chain links TRBV30 with TRBJ1-5, with no clear D. Germline V gene data show CDR1 as GTSNPN and CDR2 as SVGIG (reference sequence). The CDR3 is 14 residues long. Between the trimmed V and J ends, which lost 2 bases and 0 bases, there was a span of 8 bases. This CDR3 is CAWSQGSSNQPQHF. The CDR3 DNA reads TGTGCCTGGAGTCAAGGTTCTAGCAATCAGCCCCAGCATTTT.

CDR3 protein: CASSEQGTQETQYF. In DNA, the CDR3 is TGTGCCAGTAGTGAACAGGGGACCCAAGAGACCCAGTACTTC. This sequence joins TRBV19 and TRBJ2-5, with 7 bases lining up with TRBD1. The germline CDR1 and CDR2 sequences are LNHDA and SQIVND (reference sequence). This CDR3 is built from 14 residues. V gave up 5 bases and J gave up 1 base; unmatched junction bases: 4.

The CDR3 nucleotides are TGTGCCAGCAGTTCCCTCACTTGGGATAGCGACTACGAGCAGTACTTC. Translating gives CASSSLTWDSDYEQYF. The chain carries TRBV27 and TRBJ2-7, with D possibly being TRBD2 (5 bases). The length of the CDR3 is 16 residues. V was cut by 4 bases and J by 3 bases, with 19 bases left in between. Germline V gene lookup returns CDR1 MNHEY and CDR2 SMNVEV (reference sequence).

The V and J genes are TRBV27 and TRBJ1-2; possibly TRBD1 for D (6 bases). The CDR3 totals 15 residues. Germline CDR1 is MNHEY and CDR2 is SMNVEV (reference sequence). The V end lost 6 bases, the J end lost 3 bases, and 17 bases lay between the germline ends. The CDR3 spells CASREGGGPYYGYTF. CDR3 coding DNA: TGTGCCAGCAGGGAGGGTGGGGGCCCGTACTATGGCTACACCTTC.

This clone was picked up a small number of times. This rearrangement joins TRBV4-1 to TRBJ2-7; TRBD1 matches 9 bases. CDR3 size: 15 residues. V shed 3 bases and J 5 bases; nucleotides not matched to a gene: 8. Germline V lookup: CDR1 MGHRA, CDR2 YSYEKL. CDR3 sequence reads: CASSQAPGQGHEQYF. The CDR3 DNA reads TGCGCCAGCAGCCAGGCTCCGGGACAGGGCCACGAGCAGTACTTC.

The chain combines TRBV14 with TRBJ1-4, with TRBD1 as a possible D gene (6 bases). CDR1 is SGHDN and CDR2 is FVKESK in the germline V gene. This CDR3 spans 14 amino acids. Trimming took 4 bases from V and 2 from J, leaving 8 bases between them. Written as DNA, the CDR3 is TGTGCCAGCAGCCGGACAGTCACTAATGAAAAACTGTTTTTT. The encoded protein is CASSRTVTNEKLFF.

Here the CDR3 reads CATRGTLNTGELFF. CDR3 nucleotides: TGTGCCACCAGGGGGACTTTGAACACCGGGGAGCTGTTTTTT. The V and J genes are TRBV15 and TRBJ2-2; a weak D match, TRBD2 (6 bases). Trimming removed 6 bases at V and 1 base at J, with 9 bases between. Germline V gene data show CDR1 as LNHNV and CDR2 as YYDKDF (reference sequence). This CDR3 has 14 amino acids.

The chain is built from TRBV28 and TRBJ2-3; D uncertain. Germline V lookup: CDR1 MDHEN, CDR2 SYDVKM. Deletions cut 3 bases from V and 0 bases from J, with 4 bases between. This CDR3 contains 13 residues. The CDR3 loop reads CASSLGSTDTQYF. The CDR3 nucleotides are TGTGCCAGCAGTTTGGGGAGCACAGATACGCAGTATTTT.

This sequence joins TRBV5-5 and TRBJ2-2, with 7 bases aligning to TRBD1. The ends lost 4 bases at V and 1 base at J; junction bases unmatched: 10. The CDR3 spans 17 residues. The germline V gene encodes CDR1 SGHKS and CDR2 YYEKEE (reference sequence). The DNA for the CDR3 is TGTGCCAGCAGCATTCTAACCGGGACAGAGAACACCGGGGAGCTGTTTTTT. Encoded protein: CASSILTGTENTGELFF.

This clone was recorded once. The chain combines TRBV27 with TRBJ1-6, with unresolved D. Germline V lookup: CDR1 MNHEY, CDR2 SMNVEV (reference sequence). This CDR3 is 13 amino acids long. V was trimmed by 5 bases and J by 4 bases, leaving 6 bases between them. CDR3 DNA: TGTGCCAGCAGTCCCTCTTATAATTCACCCCTCCACTTT. Residues: CASSPSYNSPLHF.

The J gene is TRBJ1-1, the V gene TRBV27; tentative D call: TRBD1 (6 bases). V lost 5 bases and J 2 bases, leaving 15 bases between the germline ends. The CDR3 loop spans 15 amino acids. Germline lookup yields CDR1 MNHEY and CDR2 SMNVEV (reference sequence). The CDR3 sequence: CASSGGQPSNTEAFF. As DNA, the CDR3 is TGTGCCAGCAGTGGCGGACAGCCCTCAAACACTGAAGCTTTCTTT.

The gene calls are TRBV12-5 and TRBJ1-1, with unresolved D. The CDR3 loop spans 13 amino acids. Germline V gene sequence: CDR1 LGHNT, CDR2 FRNRAP. V lost 2 bases, J lost 1 base, and 5 bases lay in between. This CDR3 is CASGLKWNTEAFF. In nucleotides, the CDR3 is TGTGCTAGTGGTTTGAAGTGGAACACTGAAGCTTTCTTT.

The CDR3 DNA sequence: TGTGCCAGCAGACGACAGGGGGCGGCCCCCTACGAGCAGTACTTC. Translated: CASRRQGAAPYEQYF. This chain uses TRBV6-5 with TRBJ2-7; 10 bases are a match to TRBD1. The CDR3 has 15 residues. Germline values: CDR1 MNHEY, CDR2 SVGAGI. The V segment lost 6 bases and the J segment 2 bases; nucleotides outside the gene matches: 7.

This clone was observed a handful of times. The rearrangement joins TRBV28 to TRBJ1-3; the D gene is possibly TRBD1 (6 bases). The CDR3 extends over 16 amino acids. V was cut by 5 bases and J by 0 bases, with 14 bases left in between. CDR1 and CDR2 (germline): MDHEN, SYDVKM. The CDR3 sequence is CASSPADSSSGNTIYF. The CDR3 DNA reads as TGTGCCAGCAGTCCCGCGGACAGTAGCTCTGGAAACACCATATATTTT.

With regard to this clone: The conserved phenylalanine or tryptophan is not found at the CDR3 terminus, so this likely reflects a read error. The DNA is omitted, as the CDR3 cannot be located on it reliably, and the CDR3 follows TCRdb's listing. The CDR3 here is CASSLYREGVS. V gene TRBV6-5 combines with J gene TRBJ2-7; no DNA check was done on the table's D call, TRBD1. Germline V gives CDR1 MNHEY, CDR2 SVGAGI. The CDR3 adds up to 11 amino acids, both ends counted.

The rearrangement joins TRBV3-1 (or the pseudogene TRBV3-2) to TRBJ2-3; D might be TRBD1 (5 bases). The CDR3 totals 16 residues. Trimming removed 1 base at V and 3 bases at J, with 14 bases between. Germline lookup yields CDR1 LGHDT and CDR2 YNNKEL (reference sequence). CDR3 residues: CASSQALGVRTDTQYF. The CDR3, as DNA: TGTGCCAGCAGCCAAGCCTTAGGGGTTCGGACAGATACGCAGTATTTT.

This chain uses TRBV28 with TRBJ2-6; TRBD1 agrees at 7 bases. After removal of 2 bases from V and 0 bases from J, the junction contained 1 base not matched to a gene. The CDR3 is 16 residues long. Germline V gene lookup returns CDR1 MDHEN and CDR2 SYDVKM. In nucleotides, the CDR3 is TGTGCCAGCAGTTTAGGGACAGTCTCTGGGGCCAACGTCCTGACTTTC. This encodes CASSLGTVSGANVLTF.

V and J are TRBV4-1 and TRBJ1-5; D is possibly TRBD1 (5 bases). The V and J ends lost 0 bases and 2 bases respectively, with 8 bases between them. The germline V gene encodes CDR1 MGHRA and CDR2 YSYEKL. The CDR3 sequence is 15 residues long. CDR3 DNA sequence: TGCGCCAGCAGCCAAGAATTAGGGGGCAATCAGCCCCAGCATTTT. Residues: CASSQELGGNQPQHF.

The gene calls are TRBV19 and TRBJ1-1, with D perhaps TRBD1 (5 bases). Germline V gives CDR1 LNHDA, CDR2 SQIVND (reference sequence). The V end was cut by 8 bases, the J end by 0 bases, with 10 bases between. This CDR3 has 13 residues. The CDR3 is CASQQVLNTEAFF. CDR3 nucleotides: TGTGCCAGTCAACAGGTGTTGAACACTGAAGCTTTCTTT.

The DNA for the CDR3 is TGTGCCAGTACAACAGGGGGAACTGAAGCTTTCTTT. It codes for CASTTGGTEAFF. The V gene is TRBV6-5, the J gene TRBJ1-1, with 8 bases lining up with TRBD1. Losses at the gene ends were 9 bases for V and 5 bases for J; bases not matched to a gene: 5. Germline CDR1 MNHEY, CDR2 SVGAGI. CDR3 length: 12 amino acids.

This chain joins TRBV11-3 and TRBJ2-7; TRBD2 is a possible D gene (6 bases). Germline V gene data show CDR1 as SGHNT and CDR2 as YENEEA. The CDR3 consists of 15 residues. Trimming removed 2 bases at V and 5 bases at J, with 16 bases between. CDR3 in amino acids: CASSLTAGNWDEQYF. CDR3 coding DNA: TGTGCCAGCAGCTTAACGGCGGGAAATTGGGACGAGCAGTACTTC.

The CDR3 sequence: CASQGNVDEQYF. As DNA, the CDR3 is TGTGCCAGTCAGGGGAACGTAGACGAGCAGTACTTC. The chain uses TRBV28 and TRBJ2-7; a weak D match, TRBD1 (6 bases). The germline V gene has CDR1 MDHEN and CDR2 SYDVKM. CDR3 length equals 12 residues. V gave up 9 bases and J gave up 5 bases, with 14 bases separating them.

The chain employs TRBV30 and TRBJ1-1, with D perhaps matching TRBD1 (5 bases). This CDR3 has 16 residues. Germline-derived CDR1 and CDR2 are GTSNPN and SVGIG (reference sequence). V was cut by 3 bases and J by 1 base, with 18 bases left in between. CDR3 region: CAWRQGFQGGNTEAFF. CDR3 bases: TGTGCCTGGAGGCAGGGATTCCAGGGAGGGAACACTGAAGCTTTCTTT.

The chain links TRBV5-8 to TRBJ2-2; the match to TRBD1 covers 8 bases. Losses at the gene ends were 2 bases for V and 6 bases for J; bases not matched to a gene: 3. The CDR3 is made up of 14 amino acids. Looked up from germline, CDR1 is SGHTS and CDR2 is YDEGEE. The CDR3 DNA reads as TGTGCCAGCAGCTTCGACAGGGGATCCGGGGAGCTGTTTTTT. Amino acid sequence: CASSFDRGSGELFF. Full variable domain (missing parts from reference TRBV5-8 and TRBJ2-2): EAGVTQSPTHLIKTRGQQATLRCSPISGHTSVYWYQQALGLGLQFLLWYDEGEERNRGNFPPRFSGRQFPNYSSELNVNALELEDSALYLCASSFDRGSGELFFGEGSRLTVL.

The chain links TRBV6-1 to TRBJ2-1; 7 bases match TRBD2. The germline gives CDR1 MNHNS, CDR2 SASEGT. The V and J ends lost 3 bases and 10 bases, in that order; junction bases with no gene match: 9. The CDR3 consists of 14 residues. The CDR3 loop is CASSEASGPREQFF. The DNA of the CDR3 is TGTGCCAGCAGTGAGGCTAGCGGACCTAGGGAGCAGTTCTTC.

The chain links TRBV19 to TRBJ2-7; D may be TRBD1 (5 bases). Germline assignment: CDR1 LNHDA and CDR2 SQIVND (reference sequence). The CDR3 loop spans 14 amino acids. V lost 3 bases and J lost 2, with 11 bases in between. CDR3 sequence (DNA): TGTGCCAGTAGTATCCAGGGAATCCCCTACGAGCAGTACTTC. The encoded protein is CASSIQGIPYEQYF.

The CDR3 DNA sequence: TGTGCCAGCAGTGAAGCACAGGGGGTACGGGAGCAGTACTTC. It yields the protein CASSEAQGVREQYF. This chain uses TRBV2 with TRBJ2-7; TRBD1 matches 8 bases. With 0 bases clipped from V and 7 bases from J, the junction kept 5 bases outside the gene matches. The CDR3 contains 14 residues. CDR1 is SNHLY, CDR2 FYNNEI, per germline. The full variable domain, completed using reference TRBV2 and TRBJ2-7, is EPEVTQTPSHQVTQMGQEVILRCVPISNHLYFYWYRQILGQKVEFLVSFYNNEISEKSEIFDDQFSVERPDGSNFTLKIRSTKLEDSAMYFCASSEAQGVREQYFGPGTRLTVT.